This TCR beta chain was identified in a study of T cells in Graves' hyperthyroidism and ophthalmopathy. Study-wide results and limits: Separation of ophthalmopathy from stable hyperthyroidism was achieved by a 13 V-J model. Ophthalmopathy was identified by the model a median 6.5 months ahead of onset.

Each ophthalmopathy patient scored at least 3 on the Clinical Activity Score and at least 4 on NOSPECS grade, with duration under 3 months. Uncontrolled infection, other autoimmune disease, pregnancy or lactation excluded patients. This clonotype occurred a few times. Its antigen remains unidentified. The CDR3 totals 13 residues. Trimming cost V 3 bases and J 9 bases, with 15 bases left between them. Germline V gene sequence: CDR1 GTSNPN, CDR2 SVGIG (reference sequence). Amplified regions were TCR beta CDR3 sequences from RNA transcripts. When the TCR CDR3 underwent first-round RT-PCR, the HTBI primer set was used. TCRdb reanalysed the multiplex PCR reads using MiXCR and keeps one entry per CDR3 protein. The sample contains over 350,000 distinct CDR3 sequences, approximately 15% of which appear only once.

This TCR was sampled from a young man with Graves' ophthalmopathy. This rearrangement joins TRBV30 to TRBJ2-1; D is unclear. Material for sequencing was blood. CDR3 sequence: CAWSSQELGEQFF. The CDR3, as DNA: TGTGCCTGGAGCTCCCAGGAGTTGGGTGAGCAGTTCTTC.